This T cell receptor beta chain was recorded in a study of graft-versus-host responses after intestinal transplantation (dated by TCRdb to the early 2020s). General notes on the study: Multivisceral, liver-intestinal, or isolated intestinal transplants were received by the recipients. Anti-thymocyte globulin induction was given to all recipients, followed by maintenance tacrolimus and steroids for about 3 years. After intestinal transplantation, graft-versus-host and host-versus-graft alloreactive T cell clones in the graft, circulation and bone marrow were tracked using bulk TCR-beta CDR3 sequencing. To identify alloreactive clones, pre-transplant mixed lymphocyte reaction products were sequenced and compared with unstimulated pre-transplant donor and recipient T cells. The cohort enrolled approximately 24 intestinal transplant recipients including one retransplant, and a few patients lacking pretransplant specimens were excluded. A peak of at least 4% donor T cells among recipient peripheral blood mononuclear cells was the definition used for donor T cell macrochimerism. Rather than going through the commercial service, samples from a few later patients were sequenced in-house on an Illumina MiSeq and processed with MiXCR.

Libraries were made using the immunoSEQ multiplex PCR assay. For most patients, genomic DNA was isolated with the Qiagen DNeasy Blood and Tissue Kit and shipped frozen to Adaptive Biotechnologies for TCR sequencing. For most patients, high-throughput TCR-beta CDR3 sequencing of genomic DNA was performed by Adaptive Biotechnologies. In the authors' own workflow: TCR sequencing data were retrieved from Adaptive's ImmunoSEQ software for about 17 patients, whereas a few other patients were processed with MiXCR and VDJtools. CD4 versus CD8 sorting errors were corrected by removing sequences found in both subsets at a frequency ratio below 5:1. CDR3 nucleotide sequences shared between donor and recipient were removed because their origin could not be assigned. To count as alloreactive, a clone needed at least 2-fold expansion over unstimulated cells and a minimum CFSE-low frequency of 0.002% (template counts) or 0.001% (read counts). Clones were considered mappable if detected in sequenced pre-transplant spleen, lymph node, or MLR CFSE-low populations of the donor or recipient. Cumulative frequency of alloreactive clones was calculated as a percentage of all sequences weighted by copy number. TCRdb carries this immuneACCESS record with in-frame sequences only. Its versions omit some clonotypes, under half of them owing to an unresolved V gene in the studies checked, with the rest unexplained. V, J and clone size are those of that table, while D and trimming were read from the DNA. Within this sample are 70,000 to 75,000 clones, with approximately 88% of them counted one time only. Nearly 2.5% of the sample belongs to the ten largest clones.

On the study overall, not on this receptor specifically: Peak levels of circulating GvH clones were associated with declines in HvG clones early after transplant. GvH clones turned up in recipient bone marrow, with some appearing earlier in ileal mucosa or blood, a pattern consistent with an intestinal mucosal origin. High GvH to HvG T cell clonal ratios were observed in the allografts of patients with donor T cell macrochimerism. The relatively low number and heterogeneity of intestinal transplant patients limited the conclusions.

This clone was detected once. Its antigen remains undetermined. Base-call qualities are not available, and no considerably larger clone is one nucleotide away. The germline V gene (reference sequence) specifies DFQATT as CDR1 and SNEGSKA as CDR2. The CDR3 covers 11 residues, taking in both the cysteine and the phenylalanine. This entry keeps only the CDR3 DNA: 33 bases, framed from base 1. V is reduced by 6 bases and J by 2 bases, leaving a spacing of 8 bases between them. This specimen's time point label, per the study, means: cells obtained before transplantation from donor or recipient. CD3+CD4+ and CD3+CD8+ populations were FACS-sorted from unstimulated pre-transplant donor and recipient cells taken from spleen or lymph nodes.

The receptor comes from a human donor who received an intestinal transplant. Sequences were derived from unstimulated CD8+ T cells sorted from spleen or lymph node cells, sampled before intestinal transplant. This chain is built from TRBV20-1 and TRBJ2-7, with the D gene not confidently named. The CDR3 sequence is CSAPTTYEQYF. DNA sequence: TGCAGTGCCCCCACTACCTACGAGCAGTACTTC.